The TCR beta chain under discussion was sequenced for a study of CD8 T cell repertoires and HIV-1 epitope variants. Turning to the study itself: Twenty-five autologous and known Gag and Nef epitope variant peptides each stimulated T cells separately. Autologous T cell-negative cells served as antigen-presenting cells in equal numbers. Separate from the cultures, 1M uncultured T cells served as baseline.

Sequencing used immunoSEQ multiplex PCR; TCRdb keeps in-frame clones, though not all of them. Of about 5,800 clones detected, under 80% appear once; the ten largest clones hold about 41%. V was shortened by 1 base and J by 9 bases, with 10 bases between the two germline ends. Per germline, CDR1 SEHNR and CDR2 FQNEAQ (reference sequence). The length of the CDR3 is 13 residues. Points on this clone: The antigen remains unidentified.

Notes on the study in general: This assay reports beta chains of antigen-expanded cells, not T cell function.

This clonotype was obtained from a male donor with HIV. What was sequenced was cultured CD8+ T cells derived from PBMCs. The V and J genes are TRBV7-9 and TRBJ2-1; D is undetermined. The CDR3 loop is CASSLDGASEQFF. The CDR3 DNA follows: TGTGCCAGCAGCTTAGACGGTGCCAGTGAGCAGTTCTTC.